This record covers a single T cell receptor (beta chain). Generated by immunoSEQ multiplex PCR, the TCRdb table keeps only in-frame clones and is missing some. Among some 250,000 clones listed, roughly 88% were seen once. These data originate in a study of Ad26.COV2.S vaccination and SARS-CoV-2 variants. CDR3 length: 14 amino acids. Germline CDR1 is SGHTA and CDR2 is FQGTGA. V trimming: 1 base; J trimming: 9 bases; junction bases outside the gene matches: 6. As to treatment: roughly 20 received Ad26.COV2.S at low or high dose, single or two shots; 5 received placebo; per-sample allocation not given. Sampling was performed 63 days after the first vaccine or placebo injection. Expression of Wuhan-strain SARS-CoV-2 spike came from the Ad26 vector that formed the vaccine.

The TCR sequence derives from a person aged 18-65 years who received the Ad26.COV2.S COVID-19 vaccine or a placebo. The sequenced sample was peripheral blood, obtained in a trial of Ad26.COV2.S vaccine versus placebo. The rearrangement uses TRBV7-3 and TRBJ2-1, with 7 bases that match TRBD1. This CDR3 reads CASSLMPSGGEQFF. The CDR3 coding sequence is TGTGCCAGCAGCTTAATGCCCTCAGGGGGTGAGCAGTTCTTC. The whole variable domain, remainder taken from reference TRBV7-3 and TRBJ2-1, is GAGVSQTPSNKVTEKGKYVELRCDPISGHTALYWYRQSLGQGPEFLIYFQGTGAADDSGLPNDRFFAVRPEGSVSTLKIQRTERGDSAVYLCASSLMPSGGEQFFGPGTRLTVL.